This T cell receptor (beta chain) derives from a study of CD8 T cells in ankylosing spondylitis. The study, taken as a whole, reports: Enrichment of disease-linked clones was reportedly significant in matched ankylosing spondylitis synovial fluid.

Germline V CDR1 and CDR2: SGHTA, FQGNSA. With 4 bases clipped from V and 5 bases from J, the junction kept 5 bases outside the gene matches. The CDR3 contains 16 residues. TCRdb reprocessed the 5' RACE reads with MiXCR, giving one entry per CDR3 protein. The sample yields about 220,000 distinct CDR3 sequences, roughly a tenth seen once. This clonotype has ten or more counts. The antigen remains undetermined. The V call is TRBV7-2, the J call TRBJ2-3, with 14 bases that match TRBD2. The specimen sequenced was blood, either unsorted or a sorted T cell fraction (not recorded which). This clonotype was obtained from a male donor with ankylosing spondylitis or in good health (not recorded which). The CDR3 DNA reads TGTGCCAGCAGCTCTACCGGGACTAGCGGGGGAGATACGCAGTATTTT. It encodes CASSSTGTSGGDTQYF. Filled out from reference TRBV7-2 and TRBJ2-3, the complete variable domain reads GAGVSQSPSNKVTEKGKDVELRCDPISGHTALYWYRQSLGQGLEFLIYFQGNSAPDKSGLPSDRFSAERTGGSVSTLTIQRTQQEDSAVYLCASSSTGTSGGDTQYFGPGTRLTVL.